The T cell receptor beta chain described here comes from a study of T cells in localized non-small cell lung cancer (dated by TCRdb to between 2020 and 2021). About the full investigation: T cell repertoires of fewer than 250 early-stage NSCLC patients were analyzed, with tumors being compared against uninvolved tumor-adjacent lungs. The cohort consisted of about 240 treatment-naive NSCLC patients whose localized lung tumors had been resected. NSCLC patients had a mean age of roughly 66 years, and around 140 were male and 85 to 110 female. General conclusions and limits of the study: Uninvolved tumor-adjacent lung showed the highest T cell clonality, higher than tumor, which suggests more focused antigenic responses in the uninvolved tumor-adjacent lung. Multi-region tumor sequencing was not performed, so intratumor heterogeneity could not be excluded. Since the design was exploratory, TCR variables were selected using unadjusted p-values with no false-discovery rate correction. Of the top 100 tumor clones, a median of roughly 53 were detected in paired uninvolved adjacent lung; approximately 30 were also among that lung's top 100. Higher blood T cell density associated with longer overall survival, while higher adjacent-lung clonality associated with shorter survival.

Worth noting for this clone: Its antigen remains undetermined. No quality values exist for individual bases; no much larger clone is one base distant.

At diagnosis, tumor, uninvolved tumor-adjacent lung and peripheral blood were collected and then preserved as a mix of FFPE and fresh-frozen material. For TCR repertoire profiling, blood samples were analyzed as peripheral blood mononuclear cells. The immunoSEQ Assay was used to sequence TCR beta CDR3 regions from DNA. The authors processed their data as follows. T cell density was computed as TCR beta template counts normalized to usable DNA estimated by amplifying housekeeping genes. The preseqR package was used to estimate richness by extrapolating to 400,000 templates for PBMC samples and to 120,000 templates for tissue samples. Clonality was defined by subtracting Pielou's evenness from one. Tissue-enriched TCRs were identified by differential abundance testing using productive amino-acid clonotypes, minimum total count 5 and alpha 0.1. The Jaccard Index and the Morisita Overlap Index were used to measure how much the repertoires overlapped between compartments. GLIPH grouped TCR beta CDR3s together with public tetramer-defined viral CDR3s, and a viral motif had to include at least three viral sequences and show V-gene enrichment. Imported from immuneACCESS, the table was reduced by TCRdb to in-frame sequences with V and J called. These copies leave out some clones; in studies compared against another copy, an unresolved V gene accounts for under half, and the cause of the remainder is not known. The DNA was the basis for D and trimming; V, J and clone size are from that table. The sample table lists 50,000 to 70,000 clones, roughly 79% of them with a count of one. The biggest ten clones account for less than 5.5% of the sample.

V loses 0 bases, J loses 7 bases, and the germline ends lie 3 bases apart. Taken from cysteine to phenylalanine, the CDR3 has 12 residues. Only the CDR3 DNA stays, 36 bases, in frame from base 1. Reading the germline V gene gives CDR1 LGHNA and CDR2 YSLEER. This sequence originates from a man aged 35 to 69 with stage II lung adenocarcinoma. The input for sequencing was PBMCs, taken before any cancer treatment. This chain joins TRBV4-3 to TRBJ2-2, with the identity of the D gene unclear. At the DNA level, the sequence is TGCGCCAGCAGCCAAGACGGCGGGGAGCTGTTTTTT. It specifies CASSQDGGELFF.